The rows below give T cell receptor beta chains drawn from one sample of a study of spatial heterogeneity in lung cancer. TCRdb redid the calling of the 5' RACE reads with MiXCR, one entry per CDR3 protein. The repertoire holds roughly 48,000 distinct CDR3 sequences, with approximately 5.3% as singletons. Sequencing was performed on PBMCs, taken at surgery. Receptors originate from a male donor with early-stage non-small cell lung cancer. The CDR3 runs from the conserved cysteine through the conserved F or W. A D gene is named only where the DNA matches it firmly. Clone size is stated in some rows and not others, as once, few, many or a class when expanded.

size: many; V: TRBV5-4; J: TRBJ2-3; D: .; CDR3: CASSSEGFSSTDTQYF; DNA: TGTGCCAGCAGCTCCGAGGGATTTTCTAGCACAGATACGCAGTATTTT
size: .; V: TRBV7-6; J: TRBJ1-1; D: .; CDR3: CASSLVSLRNTEAFF; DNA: TGTGCCAGCAGCTTAGTTAGTTTAAGGAACACTGAAGCTTTCTTT
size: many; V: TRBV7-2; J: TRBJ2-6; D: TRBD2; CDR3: CASSLGTSAGANVLTF; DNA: TGTGCCAGCAGCTTGGGTACTAGCGCTGGGGCCAACGTCCTGACTTTC
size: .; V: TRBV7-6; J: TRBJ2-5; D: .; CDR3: CASSFLQNGETQYF; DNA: TGTGCCAGCAGTTTCCTCCAGAATGGGGAGACCCAGTACTTC
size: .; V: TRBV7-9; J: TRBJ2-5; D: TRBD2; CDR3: CASSPVGGETQYF; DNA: TGTGCCAGCAGCCCTGTGGGGGGGGAGACCCAGTACTTC
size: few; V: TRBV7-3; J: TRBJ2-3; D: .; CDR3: CASSPMVYDTQYF; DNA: TGTGCCAGCAGCCCAATGGTTTATGATACGCAGTATTTT
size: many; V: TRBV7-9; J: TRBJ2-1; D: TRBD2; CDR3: CASSLPRTSRNNEQFF; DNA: TGTGCCAGCAGCTTACCCCGGACTAGCCGAAACAATGAGCAGTTCTTC
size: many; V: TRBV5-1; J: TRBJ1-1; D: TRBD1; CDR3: CASSRGTARGTEAFF; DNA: TGCGCCAGCAGCCGGGGGACAGCCAGGGGGACTGAAGCTTTCTTT
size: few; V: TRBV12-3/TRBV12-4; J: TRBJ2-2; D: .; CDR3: CASSLISRGELFF; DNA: TGTGCCAGCAGTTTGATCTCGCGCGGGGAGCTGTTTTTT
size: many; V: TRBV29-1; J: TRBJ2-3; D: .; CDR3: CSAASSRGVDTQYF; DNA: TGCAGCGCCGCTTCCAGTCGGGGTGTGGATACGCAGTATTTT
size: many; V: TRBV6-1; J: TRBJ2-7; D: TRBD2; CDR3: CASSARTSGSHEQYF; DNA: TGTGCCAGCAGTGCCCGGACTAGCGGGAGCCACGAGCAGTACTTC
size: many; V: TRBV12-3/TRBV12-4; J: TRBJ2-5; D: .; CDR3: CASREQLAETQYF; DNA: TGTGCCAGCAGGGAGCAGCTAGCAGAGACCCAGTACTTC
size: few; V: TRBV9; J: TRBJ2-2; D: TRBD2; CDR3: CASSARILAGGDTGELFF; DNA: TGTGCCAGCAGCGCCCGAATTCTAGCGGGAGGTGACACCGGGGAGCTGTTTTTT
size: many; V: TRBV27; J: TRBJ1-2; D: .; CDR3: CASSTGPSYGYTF; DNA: TGTGCCAGCAGTACCGGGCCTTCCTATGGCTACACCTTC
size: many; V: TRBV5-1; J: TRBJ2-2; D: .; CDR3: CASSTGQNTGELFF; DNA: TGCGCCAGCAGCACGGGACAGAACACCGGGGAGCTGTTTTTT
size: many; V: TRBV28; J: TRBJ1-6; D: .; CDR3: CASSLFGTGNSSLHF; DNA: TGTGCCAGCAGTTTATTTGGCACGGGAAATTCATCCCTCCACTTT
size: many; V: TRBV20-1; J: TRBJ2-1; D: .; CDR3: CSAPTRVNEQFF; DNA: TGCAGTGCCCCGACTCGGGTTAATGAGCAGTTCTTC
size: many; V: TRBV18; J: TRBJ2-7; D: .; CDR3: CASSPEARTSYEQYF; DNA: TGTGCCAGCTCACCAGAGGCCCGTACCTCCTACGAGCAGTACTTC
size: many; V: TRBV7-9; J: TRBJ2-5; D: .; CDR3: CASSFYDGETQYF; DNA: TGTGCCAGCAGCTTTTACGATGGGGAGACCCAGTACTTC
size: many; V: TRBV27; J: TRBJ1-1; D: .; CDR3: CASRQRDGLNTEAFF; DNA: TGTGCCAGCAGACAACGGGACGGCCTGAACACTGAAGCTTTCTTT
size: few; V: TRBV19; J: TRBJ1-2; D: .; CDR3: CASSIFGRNYGYTF; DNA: TGTGCCAGTAGTATTTTTGGCAGGAACTATGGCTACACCTTC
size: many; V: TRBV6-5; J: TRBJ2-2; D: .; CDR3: CASTPRGTGELFF; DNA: TGTGCCAGCACCCCGAGAGGAACCGGGGAGCTGTTTTTT
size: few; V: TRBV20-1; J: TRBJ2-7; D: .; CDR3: CSAGPGTYEQYF; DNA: TGCAGTGCCGGGCCGGGGACCTACGAGCAGTACTTC
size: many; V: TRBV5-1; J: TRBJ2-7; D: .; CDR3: CASSSDPDYEQYF; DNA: TGCGCCAGCAGCTCGGACCCCGACTACGAGCAGTACTTC
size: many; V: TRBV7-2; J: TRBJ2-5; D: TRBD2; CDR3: CASSSGLARGADQETQYF; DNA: TGTGCCAGCAGCTCGGGACTAGCGAGAGGGGCCGACCAAGAGACCCAGTACTTC